The present T cell receptor (beta chain) was sequenced within a study of cytomegalovirus exposure and HLA in healthy donors. Whole-study findings and limits: Later analysis found that TCR beta chains associated with HLA were more clonally expanded than other, equally common chains. There were reportedly fewer N-insertions in an Asian-associated ancestry cluster than the roughly 670-donor mean, in a later analysis. The study found most TCR sequences rare, yet found some public TCRs in many donors.

The CDR3 spans 13 residues. CDR1 LGHNA and CDR2 YSLEER come from the germline V gene. V was clipped by 1 base and J by 8 bases; unmatched bases: 1. Use of 60 Vbeta and 13 Jbeta primers characterized the PCR. Sequencing used immunoSEQ multiplex PCR; TCRdb keeps in-frame clones, though not all of them. The sample lists more than 85,000 clones, nearly 80% occurring once. This clone appeared a few times. Its antigen is as yet unknown. The chain is built from TRBV4-3 and TRBJ2-1, with 8 positions matching TRBD1. The specimen was PBMCs. The origin of this receptor is a woman aged 25 to 39 in good health and CMV-seronegative. The CDR3 sequence is CASSQGTGYEQFF. As DNA, the CDR3 is TGCGCCAGCAGCCAAGGGACAGGGTATGAGCAGTTCTTC.